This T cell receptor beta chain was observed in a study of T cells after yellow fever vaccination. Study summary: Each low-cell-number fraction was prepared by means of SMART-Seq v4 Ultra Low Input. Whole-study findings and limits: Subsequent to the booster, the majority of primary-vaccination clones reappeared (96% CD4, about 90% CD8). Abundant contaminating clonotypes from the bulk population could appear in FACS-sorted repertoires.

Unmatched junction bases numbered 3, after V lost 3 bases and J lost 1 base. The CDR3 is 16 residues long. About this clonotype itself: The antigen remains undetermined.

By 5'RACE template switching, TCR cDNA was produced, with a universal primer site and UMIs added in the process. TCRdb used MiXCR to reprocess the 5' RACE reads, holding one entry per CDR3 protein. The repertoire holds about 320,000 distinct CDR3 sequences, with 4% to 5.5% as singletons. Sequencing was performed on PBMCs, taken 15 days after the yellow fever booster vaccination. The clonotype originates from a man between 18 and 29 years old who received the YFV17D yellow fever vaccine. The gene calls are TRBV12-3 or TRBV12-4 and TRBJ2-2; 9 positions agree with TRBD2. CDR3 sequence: CASSFWRGGNTGELFF. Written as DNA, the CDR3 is TGTGCCAGCAGTTTCTGGCGGGGGGGGAACACCGGGGAGCTGTTTTTT.